The T cell receptor beta chain described here comes from a study of beta chain features in type 1 diabetes. Regarding this clone: The antigen remains unidentified.

The CDR3 extends over 13 amino acids. The ends were cut back, 4 bases at V and 5 bases at J, with 11 bases in the middle. The V gene's germline CDR1 is ENHRY and CDR2 SYGVKD. Study conclusions and caveats: A greater similarity of naive, central memory and Treg TCRB repertoires was seen among patients than among healthy donors.

Investigators reverse transcribed all isolated RNA, so they sequenced expressed TCRB transcripts. Assay: immunoSEQ multiplex PCR; the TCRdb copy retains only in-frame clones and omits some. This table has about 210,000 clones, roughly 11% appearing once. The sequence derives from a man younger than 35 in good health. Sequencing was done on a sample of central memory CD4+ T cells from blood. This rearrangement joins TRBV10-3 to TRBJ2-5, with a tentative D call TRBD1 (5 bases). The CDR3 region has the DNA TGTGCCATCAGTGCCAGGGAAGGGGAGACCCAGTACTTC. It specifies CAISAREGETQYF.